This is a list of T cell receptor beta chains from one sample in a study of blood T cell repertoires in COVID-19. Using immunoSEQ multiplex PCR, the repertoire was profiled, and TCRdb retains in-frame clones only, with some absent. The sample consists of more than 85,000 clones, roughly 92% of them appearing once. The sequenced material came from peripheral blood. The receptors here all came from a woman aged 50 to 60 with COVID-19, enrolled during active disease. Each CDR3 is given with its conserved first and last residue. A D gene is named only where the DNA matches it firmly. Expanded clones get a size class; other rows say once, few or many, or leave the size out.

v_gene	abundance	d_gene	j_gene	CDR3nt	CDR3aa
TRBV11-3	.	.	TRBJ2-7	TGTGCCAGCAGCTTCTACGGAGACAGTTCCTACGAGCAGTACTTC	CASSFYGDSSYEQYF
TRBV4-3	.	.	TRBJ2-3	TGCGCCAGCAGCCAAGAAGGACGGGGGGCCGGAGATACGCAGTATTTT	CASSQEGRGAGDTQYF
TRBV5-1	.	.	TRBJ2-7	TGCGCCAGCAGCGGGACTCTCTCCTACGAGCAGTACTTC	CASSGTLSYEQYF
TRBV3-1/TRBV3-2	.	TRBD1	TRBJ2-7	TGTGCCAGCAGCCCCTGGGACAGGGACTACGAGCAGTACTTC	CASSPWDRDYEQYF
TRBV11-3	.	.	TRBJ1-3	TGTGCCAGCAGCCCAACGGGGGGTGGAAACACCATATATTTT	CASSPTGGGNTIYF
TRBV3-1/TRBV3-2	.	TRBD2	TRBJ2-1	TGTGCCAGCAGCCCGGGGAGGGCACTAGCGGGGGTTGGCAATGAGCAGTTCTTC	CASSPGRALAGVGNEQFF
TRBV21-1	.	.	TRBJ2-1	TGTGCCAGCAGCAAACTCCGGGGCGCGGGGTACAATGAGCAGTTCTTC	CASSKLRGAGYNEQFF
TRBV11-2	.	.	TRBJ2-5	TGTGCCAGCAGCTTAGGGCGGTTTTCGACCCAGTACTTC	CASSLGRFSTQYF
TRBV18	once	.	TRBJ1-5	TGTGCCAGCGCCCTTCTGGGGCGGACAAATAATCAGCCCCAGCATTTT	CASALLGRTNNQPQHF
TRBV7-3	.	.	TRBJ2-3	TGTGCCAGCAGCTTAGAACACACAGATACGCAGTATTTT	CASSLEHTDTQYF
TRBV7-3	.	.	TRBJ2-1	TGTGCCAGCAGCTCGCCGGGGTCTTCGGGCAATGAGCAGTTCTTC	CASSSPGSSGNEQFF
TRBV12-3/TRBV12-4	.	.	TRBJ2-2	TGTGCCAGCAGTTTGGCCGCCGGGGAGCTGTTTTTT	CASSLAAGELFF
TRBV6-6	few	.	TRBJ2-1	TGTGCCAGCAGTTACCTCCGGGAAGATTACAATGAGCAGTTCTTC	CASSYLREDYNEQFF
TRBV10-1	.	TRBD2	TRBJ2-1	TGCGCCAGCAGTGCTAGCGGGGGGGCCAGGAATGAGCAGTTCTTC	CASSASGGARNEQFF
TRBV6-5	.	TRBD2	TRBJ2-3	TGTGCCAGCCAAGAGGGGACTAGCGGGGCAAATACGCAGTATTTT	CASQEGTSGANTQYF
TRBV28	.	.	TRBJ1-2	TGTGCCAGCGGGGGGGAACTTCAGGGCTACACCTTC	CASGGELQGYTF
TRBV2	.	TRBD1	TRBJ1-2	TGTGCCAGATATACCCAGGGGGCTAACTATGGCTACACCTTC	CARYTQGANYGYTF
TRBV29-1	.	TRBD1	TRBJ2-5	TGCAGCGTGGCCGGGACAGGGTCTGCGGAGACCCAGTACTTC	CSVAGTGSAETQYF
TRBV21-1	.	.	TRBJ1-3	TGTGCCAGCAGCAAATCGGGAAACACCATATATTTT	CASSKSGNTIYF
TRBV7-8	.	TRBD2	TRBJ2-7	TGTGCCAGCAGCCGGCCGGGACTAGTATCCTACGAGCAGTACTTC	CASSRPGLVSYEQYF
TRBV27	.	TRBD1	TRBJ1-5	TGTGCCAGCAGTTTAGGACAGGGGCGGCAGCCCCAGCATTTT	CASSLGQGRQPQHF
TRBV19	.	TRBD1	TRBJ1-5	TGTGCCAGTATTTGGGGTTTGTGGGACAGGGAGTCGGGCAATCAGCCCCAGCATTTT	CASIWGLWDRESGNQPQHF
TRBV19	.	.	TRBJ1-2	TGTGCCAGTAGTCCCAGGGGTTCTATGGTCTCCACCTTC	CASSPRGSMVSTF
TRBV15	.	.	TRBJ1-1	TGTGCCACCAGCCCCCAGCCGACAGAAGCTTTCTTT	CATSPQPTEAFF
TRBV6-5	.	TRBD1	TRBJ2-1	TGTGCCAGCAGTTTCTCGACAGGGCCGTTTTATGAGCAGTTCTTC	CASSFSTGPFYEQFF
TRBV19	.	TRBD2	TRBJ2-7	TGTGCCAGTAACCCTAGCGGGGGGGCCGAAGAGCAGTACTTC	CASNPSGGAEEQYF
TRBV29-1	once	.	TRBJ1-2	TGCAGCGTTGAAGGGGACACCTTTAACTATGGCTACACCTTC	CSVEGDTFNYGYTF
TRBV27	.	.	TRBJ2-7	TGTGCCAGCAGTTGGCAAAGCTCCTACGAGCAGTACTTC	CASSWQSSYEQYF
TRBV27	.	TRBD1	TRBJ2-4	TGTGCCAGCAGTTTATCCAGGGGGAACATTCAGTACTTC	CASSLSRGNIQYF
TRBV5-6	.	.	TRBJ1-6	TGTGCCAGCAGCTTTAGCACGCCTCGAGGATTGTTTGATAATTCACCCCTCCACTTT	CASSFSTPRGLFDNSPLHF
TRBV5-8	.	TRBD1	TRBJ1-4	TGTGCCAGCAGCTGGGACAGGGGAACAGAAAAACTGTTTTTT	CASSWDRGTEKLFF
TRBV19	.	.	TRBJ1-1	TGTGCCAGCCAAGCAGGGAACACTGAAGCTTTCTTT	CASQAGNTEAFF
TRBV7-8	.	.	TRBJ2-1	TGTGCCAGCAGCGTACAGGGAGTCTCCTACAATGAGCAGTTCTTC	CASSVQGVSYNEQFF
TRBV14	.	TRBD1	TRBJ1-1	TGTGCCAGCAGCCGACCGGGACAGGGGGGCCGAACTGAAGCTTTCTTT	CASSRPGQGGRTEAFF
TRBV28	few	.	TRBJ1-3	TGTGCCAGCAGTGAAGGGGGCTCTGGAAACACCATATATTTT	CASSEGGSGNTIYF
TRBV30	.	.	TRBJ2-5	TGTGCCTGGAGTCCACAAACCATACAAGAGACCCAGTACTTC	CAWSPQTIQETQYF
TRBV2	.	TRBD1	TRBJ1-1	TGTGCCAGCAGCACAGGGGCCGCTGAAGCTTTCTTT	CASSTGAAEAFF
TRBV6-2/TRBV6-3	.	TRBD2	TRBJ2-6	TGTGCCAGCAGTTACAGCGGGGGGTTGTCTGGGGCCAACGTCCTGACTTTC	CASSYSGGLSGANVLTF
TRBV4-3	.	.	TRBJ1-2	TGCGCCAGCAGCCAAGTCGGGGATATTGCCAACTATGGCTACACCTTC	CASSQVGDIANYGYTF
TRBV2	.	TRBD1	TRBJ1-2	TGTGCCAGCAGTGATCGCCGGACAGGGAATGGCTACACCTTC	CASSDRRTGNGYTF
TRBV5-5	.	TRBD1	TRBJ1-3	TGTGCCAGCAGCTTGGCCGGGGGGACAGGGCCTGGAAACACCATATATTTT	CASSLAGGTGPGNTIYF
TRBV11-2	.	.	TRBJ1-1	TGTGCCAGCAGGATACTTAGTCCTCCGGGGGCTGAAGCTTTCTTT	CASRILSPPGAEAFF
TRBV27	.	.	TRBJ1-1	TGTGCCAGCAGTTTAGGTCGGGGGAACACTGAAGCTTTCTTT	CASSLGRGNTEAFF
TRBV18	.	TRBD2	TRBJ2-3	TGTGCCAGCTCATCGACTAGCGGAGGCTATAGCACAGATACGCAGTATTTT	CASSSTSGGYSTDTQYF
TRBV5-1	.	.	TRBJ1-1	TGCGCCAGCAGCTTACCGGGACCCAGCGGGAGCACTGAAGCTTTCTTT	CASSLPGPSGSTEAFF
TRBV6-5	.	.	TRBJ1-4	TGTGCCAGCACAAGTTTTGCGCTTAATGAAAAACTGTTTTTT	CASTSFALNEKLFF
TRBV15	medium-sized	TRBD1	TRBJ2-7	TGTGCCACCAGCCCCGGGACAGGCCATCCCTACGAGCAGTACTTC	CATSPGTGHPYEQYF
TRBV30	.	.	TRBJ2-6	TGTGCCTGGAAAACATCTGGGGCCAACGTCCTGACTTTC	CAWKTSGANVLTF